What follows is one TCR beta chain and its context. Its antigen remains unidentified. This sample stems from a study of CD8+CD57+ T cells in acquired aplastic anemia. Overall study: Sorted CD4+ plus CD8+ cells gave DNA averaging 3.2 ug.

CDR3 and TCR beta VDJ profiling relied on genomic DNA as the template. Via MiXCR, TCRdb re-called the reads, giving one row per CDR3 protein. The data contain around 210,000 distinct CDR3 sequences, about 60% of them singletons. Study results and caveats: Significant differences in CD8+ Simpson's diversity were not observed between patients and controls.

Sequencing involved patients with CD8+CD57+ cell expansion previously shown by flow cytometry. Patients were therapy-naive when their blood was sampled. Sequencing was performed on sorted CD4+, CD8+, or CD8+CD57+ T cells (not recorded which) from PBMCs. This TCR came from a human donor with aplastic anemia.

The chain's CDR3 is CSARGQRFTDTQYF. The CDR3 coding sequence is TGCAGTGCTAGAGGCCAGAGGTTCACAGATACGCAGTATTTT. The rearrangement uses TRBV20-1 and TRBJ2-3, with D uncertain. The CDR3 loop spans 14 amino acids. Germline loops: CDR1 DFQATT, CDR2 SNEGSKA (reference sequence). Trimming cost V 1 base and J 2 bases, with 10 bases left between them.